This T cell receptor beta chain was profiled in a study of Ad26.COV2.S vaccination and SARS-CoV-2 variants (dated by TCRdb to about 2021). Study-wide context: TCRbeta repertoire sequencing was used to assess the specificity and breadth of SARS-CoV-2-reactive T cell receptors after Ad26.COV2.S vaccination. The TCR-sequenced set comprised about 32 samples: some 19 Ad26.COV2.S vaccine recipients, 5 placebo recipients and 8 SARS-CoV-2 convalescent individuals.

On the study overall, not on this receptor specifically: Spike-specific TCR breadth was higher in Ad26.COV2.S recipients than in placebo recipients (P = 0.0014). After vaccination, spike-specific CD8+ and CD4+ T cell responses were reported to show substantial breadth. Non-spike TCR breadth was comparable between vaccine and placebo recipients, consistent with the vaccine containing only spike. It was noted by the authors that total T cell responses may have been underestimated by the TCR breadth and depth analyses.

As concerns this clone: Its target antigen remains unknown. No much larger clone exists at a distance of one base, and base qualities are not known.

TCRbeta CDR3 regions were sequenced with the immunoSEQ Assay. After extraction, genomic DNA underwent amplification by bias-controlled multiplex PCR, followed by high-throughput sequencing. The original methods were these. Collapsing and filtering of sequences were performed to quantify the absolute abundance of each unique TCRbeta CDR3 region. T cell fraction was estimated by normalization of TCRbeta template counts to usable DNA, with usable DNA being measured through amplification of reference genes present in all nucleated cells. Repertoire TCRs were annotated as SARS-CoV-2-specific by exact matching of V gene, CDR3 amino acid sequence and J gene to a known reactive TCR set. The reference SARS-CoV-2 TCR set came from MIRA and was filtered for enrichment in COVID-19-positive ImmuneCODE repertoires, removing public or cross-reactive TCRs. Drawing on the MIRA antigens, annotated TCRs were analysed further at the level of specific ORF or position within ORF. Breadth was defined as annotated unique rearrangements over total unique productive rearrangements; depth was the summed frequency of those rearrangements. Group comparisons of TCR breadth used two-sided Wilcoxon rank-sum tests. TCRdb limited this immuneACCESS table to in-frame rearrangements with V and J called. A share of clones is missing; checked studies link under half to unresolved V genes, and the rest is unexplained. V, J and clone size were drawn from that table, and D and trimming were deduced from the DNA. The table for this sample lists about 180,000 clones; 87% of them were counted only once. The ten largest clones capture 5% to 6.5% of the sample.

This sample's time point label indicates: individuals recovered from natural SARS-CoV-2 infection. V loses 3 bases of germline sequence and J loses 6 bases, and the interval between the two ends is 18 bases. Sequences DFQATT (CDR1) and SNEGSKA (CDR2) are obtained from the germline V gene (reference sequence). Measured from the cysteine to the phenylalanine, the CDR3 is 15 residues long. The DNA shown is the 45-base CDR3, in frame from base 1. The rearrangement joined TRBV20-1 to TRBJ1-5; matching of 5 bases hints at TRBD1 as the D gene. This TCR came from a human donor who had recovered from COVID-19. This specimen was peripheral blood, taken after recovery from COVID-19. The DNA sequence is TGCAGTGCTAGTTCACAACGTTTGGGGGGTCAGCCCCAGCATTTT. Translation gives CSASSQRLGGQPQHF.